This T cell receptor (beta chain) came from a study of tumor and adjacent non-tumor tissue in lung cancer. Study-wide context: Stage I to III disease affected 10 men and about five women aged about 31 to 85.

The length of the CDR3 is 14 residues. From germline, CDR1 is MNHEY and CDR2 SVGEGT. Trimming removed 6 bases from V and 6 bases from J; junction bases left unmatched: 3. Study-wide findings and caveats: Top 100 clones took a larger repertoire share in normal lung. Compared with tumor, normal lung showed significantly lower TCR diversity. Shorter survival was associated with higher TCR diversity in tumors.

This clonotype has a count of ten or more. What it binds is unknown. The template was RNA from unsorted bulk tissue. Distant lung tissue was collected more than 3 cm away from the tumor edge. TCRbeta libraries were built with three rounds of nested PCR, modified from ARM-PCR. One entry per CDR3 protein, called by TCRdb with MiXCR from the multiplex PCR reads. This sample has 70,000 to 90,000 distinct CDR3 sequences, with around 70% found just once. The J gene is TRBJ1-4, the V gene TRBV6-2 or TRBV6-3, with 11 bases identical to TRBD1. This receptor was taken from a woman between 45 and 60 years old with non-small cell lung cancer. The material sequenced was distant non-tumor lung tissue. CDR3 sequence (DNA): TGTGCCAGCAGGCCGGACAGGGGGCATGAAAAACTGTTTTTT. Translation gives CASRPDRGHEKLFF.